The 11 T cell receptor beta chains given below trace back to one sample, sequenced in a study of technical replicates of blood from several donors. TCRdb keeps only in-frame clones here, not all; method: immunoSEQ multiplex PCR. The sample shows some 78,000 clones, 94% of them seen only once. What was sequenced was T cells isolated from PBMCs. Receptor source: a human donor in good health.

CDR3 nucleotides: TGTGCCAGCAGTGTGACTTTCCTTACCGGAGAGACCCAGTACTTC. As protein: CASSVTFLTGETQYF. The chain joins TRBV2 to TRBJ2-5, with D unclear. The V end lost 4 bases, the J end lost 4 bases, and 16 bases lay between the germline ends. Looked up from germline, CDR1 is SNHLY and CDR2 is FYNNEI. The CDR3 is 15 residues long.

The chain joins TRBV27 to TRBJ1-3; 9 bases are a match to TRBD1. This CDR3 is built from 15 residues. The V gene end was trimmed by 5 bases and the J gene end by 3 bases; junction bases not matched to a gene: 5. Germline V CDR1 and CDR2: MNHEY, SMNVEV (reference sequence). CDR3 protein: CASSNGQGLGNTIYF. CDR3 in DNA: TGTGCCAGCAGTAACGGACAGGGGCTTGGAAACACCATATATTTT.

This clone is a singleton in its sample. This chain connects TRBV2 to TRBJ2-5; TRBD1 agrees at 8 bases. Germline V gene lookup returns CDR1 SNHLY and CDR2 FYNNEI. The CDR3 spans 17 residues. Losses at the gene ends were 1 base for V and 5 bases for J; bases not matched to a gene: 12. DNA for the CDR3: TGTGCCAGCAGTGAAGGGGTGACAGGGGTCTCTAGGGAGACCCAGTACTTC. Translating gives CASSEGVTGVSRETQYF. Full variable domain (rest looked up from reference TRBV2 and TRBJ2-5): EPEVTQTPSHQVTQMGQEVILRCVPISNHLYFYWYRQILGQKVEFLVSFYNNEISEKSEIFDDQFSVERPDGSNFTLKIRSTKLEDSAMYFCASSEGVTGVSRETQYFGPGTRLLVL.

In its sample, this clone was seen a few times. V gene TRBV11-3 combines with J gene TRBJ2-1; TRBD1 aligns across 9 bases. The CDR3 sequence is 17 residues long. V gave up 3 bases and J gave up 8 bases; unmatched junction bases: 14. CDR1 is SGHNT and CDR2 is YENEEA in the germline V gene. CDR3 bases: TGTGCCAGCAGCTTGGGGACAGGGTTATTCGGTAGCGATGAGCAGTTCTTC. This codes for CASSLGTGLFGSDEQFF.

The rearrangement links TRBV7-9 to TRBJ2-7, with TRBD1 as a possible D gene (6 bases). Looked up from germline, CDR1 is SEHNR and CDR2 is FQNEAQ (reference sequence). The CDR3 totals 14 residues. V was trimmed by 2 bases and J by 2 bases, leaving 10 bases between them. CDR3 in DNA: TGTGCCAGCAGCTTAAGGACAGAAACCTACGAGCAGTACTTC. This translates into CASSLRTETYEQYF.

The sample holds one count of this clone. The chain couples TRBV10-3 to TRBJ2-6; 9 positions agree with TRBD1. Germline V gene lookup returns CDR1 ENHRY and CDR2 SYGVKD. The V gene end was trimmed by 5 bases and the J gene end by 1 base; junction bases not matched to a gene: 12. This CDR3 has 19 residues. In DNA, the CDR3 is TGTGCCATCAGTTCCAACCGGGACAGGGTCCCTTCTGGGGCCAACGTCCTGACTTTC. Translating gives CAISSNRDRVPSGANVLTF.

The V and J genes are TRBV29-1 and TRBJ1-1; the match to TRBD1 covers 11 bases. Germline lookup yields CDR1 SQVTM and CDR2 ANQGSEA. CDR3 length equals 14 residues. Germline trimming cut 5 bases from V and 5 bases from J; bases unmatched to any gene: 7. As DNA, the CDR3 is TGCAGCGTTCCCACCGGGACAGGGGGGACTGAAGCTTTCTTT. This sequence encodes CSVPTGTGGTEAFF.

CDR3 loop: CASAADTQYF. The CDR3 region has the DNA TGCGCCAGCGCGGCGGATACGCAGTATTTT. The genes are TRBV10-2 and TRBJ2-3; D gene uncertain. V lost 8 bases and J lost 6, with 6 bases in between. The CDR3 contains 10 residues. The germline gives CDR1 WSHSY, CDR2 SAAADI.

This clone appeared once. V is TRBV5-1 and J is TRBJ2-6; TRBD2 might be the D (6 bases). Germline CDR1 reads SGHRS; CDR2 reads YFSETQ. The CDR3 length is 16 residues. V was shortened by 4 bases and J by 2 bases, with 13 bases between the two germline ends. The CDR3 here is CASSVYGEAGANVLTF. As DNA, the CDR3 is TGCGCCAGCAGCGTATACGGGGAGGCTGGGGCCAACGTCCTGACTTTC.

The genes are TRBV12-2 and TRBJ2-3; TRBD1 is taken as the D call from the table, unchecked against the DNA. TRBV12-2 is marked as a pseudogene. This CDR3 is 17 amino acids long. DNA for the CDR3: TGTGCAAGTCGCTCTATCCAGGGTAATTGGAACACAGATACGCAGTATTTT. Its protein product is CASRSIQGNWNTDTQYF.

The gene calls are TRBV27 and TRBJ2-3, with D maybe TRBD2 (5 bases). Germline V gene lookup returns CDR1 MNHEY and CDR2 SMNVEV (reference sequence). The CDR3 loop spans 13 amino acids. V was pared by 6 bases and J by 3 bases, with 10 bases between. The DNA of the CDR3 is TGTGCCAGCAGAACGCGGGCTACAGATACGCAGTATTTT. It codes for CASRTRATDTQYF.